This TCR beta chain was sequenced in a study of beta chain features in type 1 diabetes. This clone has just a few counts. Its antigen is still unknown. cDNA synthesis used the whole RNA isolate, giving expressed TCRB sequences. Here immunoSEQ multiplex PCR was the method, and the copy in TCRdb shows in-frame clones only, minus some. The sample consists of some 350,000 clones, around 9.6% of them appearing once. Study findings and constraints: There was a moderate but significant shortening of TCRB CDR3s in all four CD4+ subsets of Type 1 diabetes patients.

V gave up 6 bases and J gave up 8 bases, with 10 bases separating them. This CDR3 is 11 amino acids long. The V gene's germline CDR1 is MDHEN and CDR2 SYDVKM. V and J are TRBV28 and TRBJ1-2; no clear D. The sequencing input was central memory CD4+ T cells from blood. The receptor's source is a man aged 30-40 years with type 1 diabetes. CDR3 sequence (DNA): TGTGCCAGCAGGGTAGGAGGGGGCTACACCTTC. Protein sequence: CASRVGGGYTF.